This entry lists 28 T cell receptor beta chains sequenced from one sample in a study of shared clonotypes between healthy human individuals. Some clones are missing from TCRdb's copy, which holds only in-frame ones; the method was immunoSEQ multiplex PCR. The data contain 950,000 to 1,100,000 clones, 65% to 75% of them singletons. What was sequenced was memory CD4+ T cells sorted from blood. Specified subset: CD45RA-negative fraction. Every receptor here comes from a man between 18 and 29 years old in good health.

This chain uses TRBV11-3 with TRBJ2-7; TRBD1 agrees at 11 bases. Per the germline V gene, CDR1 is SGHNT and CDR2 is YENEEA. This CDR3 spans 14 amino acids. Losses at the gene ends were 4 bases for V and 5 bases for J; bases not matched to a gene: 4. The CDR3 here is CASSSGQGAHEQYF. CDR3 DNA: TGTGCCAGCAGCTCTGGACAGGGGGCCCACGAGCAGTACTTC.

This chain uses TRBV27 with TRBJ2-7; 8 bases are shared with TRBD2. The CDR3 has 13 amino acids. Germline V CDR1 and CDR2: MNHEY, SMNVEV (reference sequence). V lost 5 bases and J lost 2; bases outside the gene matches: 2. The CDR3 DNA is TGTGCCAGCAGTCCAGCGGGGGCCTACGAGCAGTACTTC. Encoded protein: CASSPAGAYEQYF.

A single count supports this clone. This chain joins TRBV10-3 and TRBJ2-5; 7 positions agree with TRBD1. This CDR3 region has 13 residues. Trimming took 11 bases from V and 1 from J; bases not matched to a gene: 7. Germline-derived CDR1 and CDR2 are ENHRY and SYGVKD. The CDR3 DNA reads TGTGCCGCCGGGACAGTTATCCAAGAGACCCAGTACTTC. Amino acids: CAAGTVIQETQYF.

With regard to this clone: Mismatch with germline at one junction end may stem from a read error. This chain connects TRBV19 to TRBJ2-7; 12 bases agree with TRBD2. This CDR3 is built from 15 residues. The germline gives CDR1 LNHDA, CDR2 SQIVND (reference sequence). CDR3 protein: CASRQTSGGSHEQYF. CDR3 DNA: TGTGCCAGTAGGCAGACTAGCGGGGGCTCCCACGAGCAGTACTTC.

The chain uses TRBV28 and TRBJ2-3; 8 nucleotides line up with TRBD2. Losses at the gene ends were 6 bases for V and 0 bases for J; bases not matched to a gene: 17. The germline gives CDR1 MDHEN, CDR2 SYDVKM. This CDR3 is built from 19 residues. CDR3 DNA sequence: TGTGCCAGCAGCCCCCAAGCCCTTGCGGGGGGAAGAAGCACAGATACGCAGTATTTT. Translated: CASSPQALAGGRSTDTQYF.

Only a few counts were recorded for this clone. The chain couples TRBV5-1 to TRBJ2-1, with TRBD2 matching 9 bases. The CDR3 length is 15 residues. From germline, CDR1 is SGHRS and CDR2 YFSETQ. J lost 4 bases, V lost 5 bases, and 7 bases had no gene match. CDR3 nucleotide sequence: TGCGCCAGCAGGGTTAGCGGGGGCCCATACAATGAGCAGTTCTTC. Translation: CASRVSGGPYNEQFF.

The chain is built from TRBV5-1 and TRBJ2-1; D unclear. This CDR3 is built from 14 residues. Per germline, CDR1 SGHRS and CDR2 YFSETQ. The germline V and J ends were trimmed by 0 bases and 3 bases, with 7 bases remaining between them. The CDR3 here is CASSLAANYNEQFF. The CDR3 DNA sequence: TGCGCCAGCAGCTTGGCCGCTAACTACAATGAGCAGTTCTTC.

The chain has TRBV6-1 and TRBJ2-7, with D possibly being TRBD2 (6 bases). The CDR3 loop spans 13 amino acids. In germline, CDR1 is MNHNS, CDR2 SASEGT. Trimming took 1 base from V and 2 from J, leaving 6 bases between them. CDR3 nucleotide sequence: TGTGCCAGCAGTGAAGGGGAGGCCTACGAGCAGTACTTC. This gives the protein CASSEGEAYEQYF.

This clone has more than one count but fewer than ten. The chain has TRBV5-1 and TRBJ2-2; possible D gene TRBD2, 6 bases. V gave up 4 bases and J gave up 7 bases, with 8 bases separating them. There are 12 residues in the CDR3. Germline-derived CDR1 and CDR2 are SGHRS and YFSETQ. CDR3 region: CASSQTSGELFF. DNA of the CDR3: TGCGCCAGCAGCCAGACTAGCGGGGAGCTGTTTTTT.

The CDR3 loop reads CASSYSSFARGYGYTF. The CDR3 bases are TGTGCCAGCAGTTACTCCTCTTTCGCCAGGGGATATGGCTACACCTTC. The V call is TRBV6-5, the J call TRBJ1-2; D might be TRBD1 (6 bases). V lost 0 bases to trimming and J lost 5 bases, with 16 bases between them. The CDR3 runs to 16 residues. Germline CDR1 and CDR2: MNHEY and SVGAGI.

The chain combines TRBV7-9 with TRBJ1-4, with 10 nucleotides matching TRBD1. The J segment lost 7 bases and the V segment lost 5 bases, leaving 4 bases of the junction unmatched. Germline CDR1 and CDR2: SEHNR and FQNEAQ (reference sequence). The CDR3 consists of 14 residues. The CDR3 DNA sequence: TGTGCCAGCAGCGCGGGACAGGGGAGTGAAAAACTGTTTTTT. Encoded protein: CASSAGQGSEKLFF.

This clone was observed a few times. The chain recombines TRBV19 with TRBJ1-2, with D perhaps TRBD1 (5 bases). Germline V gene data show CDR1 as LNHDA and CDR2 as SQIVND (reference sequence). The CDR3 is 13 residues long. V was shortened by 8 bases and J by 0 bases, with 10 bases between the two germline ends. The CDR3: CASQQGANYGYTF. In DNA form, the CDR3 reads TGTGCCAGTCAGCAGGGCGCTAACTATGGCTACACCTTC.

In its sample, this clone was seen a few times. The J gene is TRBJ2-7, the V gene TRBV7-2; TRBD2 matches 7 bases. Germline-derived CDR1 and CDR2 are SGHTA and FQGNSA. Trimming at V came to 5 bases and at J to 2 bases, leaving 3 bases not matched to a gene. This CDR3 is 13 amino acids long. CDR3 DNA sequence: TGTGCCAGCAGCGCTAGCGGTCCCTACGAGCAGTACTTC. Translation gives CASSASGPYEQYF. Variable domain in full (rest from reference TRBV7-2 and TRBJ2-7): GAGVSQSPSNKVTEKGKDVELRCDPISGHTALYWYRQSLGQGLEFLIYFQGNSAPDKSGLPSDRFSAERTGGSVSTLTIQRTQQEDSAVYLCASSASGPYEQYFGPGTRLTVT.

The chain employs TRBV5-1 and TRBJ2-5; tentatively, D is TRBD2 (6 bases). The CDR3 length is 15 residues. V lost 7 bases and J 2 bases, leaving 18 bases between the germline ends. The V gene's germline CDR1 is SGHRS and CDR2 YFSETQ. The CDR3 nucleotides are TGCGCCAGCGGGCCCGGCCGCGGGGTACAAGAGACCCAGTACTTC. Protein product: CASGPGRGVQETQYF.

About this clone: This may be a read error, as it is one base from a much larger clone. The V gene is TRBV25-1, the J gene TRBJ2-5; D not certain. CDR1 is MGHDK, CDR2 SYGVNS, per germline. The CDR3 has 10 amino acids. V dropped 7 bases and J dropped 3 bases, with 3 bases sitting between them. The chain's CDR3 is CASTKETQYF. CDR3 bases: TGTGCCAGCACCAAAGAGACCCAGTACTTC.

The genes are TRBV5-4 and TRBJ2-7; 8 positions agree with TRBD2. The CDR3 totals 16 residues. The V segment lost 4 bases and the J segment 2 bases; nucleotides outside the gene matches: 11. CDR1 and CDR2 (germline): SGHNT, YYREEE (reference sequence). CDR3 region: CASSGERGGGTYEQYF. CDR3 sequence (DNA): TGTGCCAGCAGCGGGGAGAGGGGCGGGGGGACCTACGAGCAGTACTTC.

This clone was detected only once. This chain joins TRBV30 and TRBJ1-2; 8 nucleotides match TRBD1. CDR3 length equals 12 residues. Trimming cost V 4 bases and J 5 bases; bases outside gene matches: 3. Per germline, CDR1 GTSNPN and CDR2 SVGIG (reference sequence). CDR3 DNA sequence: TGTGCCTGGACGGACAGGGATTATGGCTACACCTTC. It codes for CAWTDRDYGYTF.

The V gene is TRBV5-5, the J gene TRBJ1-2; D remains ambiguous. Trimming cost V 2 bases and J 6 bases, with 5 bases left between them. CDR1 is SGHKS and CDR2 is YYEKEE in the germline V gene (reference sequence). The CDR3 runs 11 residues. The CDR3 bases are TGTGCCAGCAGCTTCTTGGATGGCTACACCTTC. This gives the protein CASSFLDGYTF.

The rearrangement uses TRBV9 and TRBJ1-3; 7 nucleotides agree with TRBD1. Losses at the gene ends were 4 bases for V and 2 bases for J; bases not matched to a gene: 3. The germline V gene encodes CDR1 SGDLS and CDR2 YYNGEE. The CDR3 runs 14 residues. The CDR3, as DNA: TGTGCCAGCAGCACAGGGGCGGCTGGAAACACCATATATTTT. Translating gives CASSTGAAGNTIYF.

V usage is TRBV28 and J usage is TRBJ1-3, with D perhaps matching TRBD1 (6 bases). CDR3 size: 15 residues. V shed 2 bases and J shed 4 bases, with 12 bases lying between them. The germline CDR1 and CDR2 sequences are MDHEN and SYDVKM. The CDR3 DNA sequence: TGTGCCAGCAGTTTAGCAGGGGCTGGAGGAAACACCATATATTTT. The encoded protein is CASSLAGAGGNTIYF.

The V call is TRBV7-3, the J call TRBJ2-1; D uncertain. The CDR3 spans 13 residues. V gave up 1 base and J gave up 6 bases, with 7 bases separating them. CDR1 is SGHTA and CDR2 is FQGTGA in the germline V gene. CDR3 sequence: CASSLSKGNEQFF. CDR3 nucleotides: TGTGCCAGCAGCTTAAGTAAGGGCAATGAGCAGTTCTTC.

Details on this clone: Other DNA sequences in the same sample also yield this CDR3. V is TRBV20-1 and J is TRBJ2-5; D is unresolved. V shed 3 bases and J shed 5 bases, with 7 bases lying between them. Germline V gene data show CDR1 as DFQATT and CDR2 as SNEGSKA (reference sequence). This CDR3 spans 11 amino acids. CDR3 in DNA: TGCAGTGCTAGGCTCGGCGAGACCCAGTACTTC. Its protein is CSARLGETQYF.

The V call is TRBV28, the J call TRBJ2-3, with D hard to call. The V and J ends lost 6 bases and 5 bases respectively, with 15 bases between them. CDR3 length: 14 amino acids. The germline gives CDR1 MDHEN, CDR2 SYDVKM. CDR3 residues: CASSTPVAGDTQYF. The CDR3 DNA reads as TGTGCCAGCAGCACCCCAGTAGCCGGAGATACGCAGTATTTT.

This clone was recorded only once. The chain couples TRBV11-1 to TRBJ1-4, with D unclear. V was pared by 2 bases and J by 7 bases, with 20 bases between. Germline-derived CDR1 and CDR2 are SGHAT and FQDESV (reference sequence). This CDR3 contains 17 residues. The CDR3 here is CASSLQGRCRVTEKLFF. The CDR3 DNA follows: TGTGCCAGCAGCTTACAAGGCCGGTGTAGGGTTACTGAAAAACTGTTTTTT.

This clone was counted once. At one end, the junction sequence differs from germline, possibly due to a read error. The same CDR3 is also encoded by other DNA sequences in this sample. J is TRBJ1-6 and V is TRBV5-1, with 7 positions matching TRBD1. This CDR3 is built from 15 residues. CDR1 and CDR2 (germline): SGHRS, YFSETQ. In DNA form, the CDR3 reads TGCGCTAGCAGCGGAACCGGGACAGTGAATTCACCCCTCCACTTT. Its protein product is CASSGTGTVNSPLHF.

The chain couples TRBV19 to TRBJ2-1; 10 nucleotides line up with TRBD2. CDR3 length equals 14 residues. Germline V gives CDR1 LNHDA, CDR2 SQIVND (reference sequence). V shed 6 bases, J shed 4 bases, and the junction held 3 bases outside the gene matches. The CDR3 is CASRLAGGYNEQFF. CDR3 nucleotide sequence: TGTGCCAGTAGGTTAGCGGGGGGTTACAATGAGCAGTTCTTC.

V is TRBV7-9 and J is TRBJ2-4; 8 bases fit TRBD1. Per germline, CDR1 SEHNR and CDR2 FQNEAQ (reference sequence). Losses at the gene ends were 5 bases for V and 5 bases for J; bases not matched to a gene: 5. This CDR3 is built from 14 residues. The CDR3: CASSQGQVENIQYF. CDR3 nucleotide sequence: TGTGCCAGCAGCCAGGGACAGGTGGAAAACATTCAGTACTTC.

The gene calls are TRBV2 and TRBJ2-5; 9 nucleotides agree with TRBD2. The V and J ends lost 11 bases and 4 bases, in that order; junction bases with no gene match: 11. Germline assignment: CDR1 SNHLY and CDR2 FYNNEI. This CDR3 comprises 14 residues. CDR3 coding DNA: TGTGCCGGTAATAGCGGGAGAGGGCGAGAGACCCAGTACTTC. Translating gives CAGNSGRGRETQYF.